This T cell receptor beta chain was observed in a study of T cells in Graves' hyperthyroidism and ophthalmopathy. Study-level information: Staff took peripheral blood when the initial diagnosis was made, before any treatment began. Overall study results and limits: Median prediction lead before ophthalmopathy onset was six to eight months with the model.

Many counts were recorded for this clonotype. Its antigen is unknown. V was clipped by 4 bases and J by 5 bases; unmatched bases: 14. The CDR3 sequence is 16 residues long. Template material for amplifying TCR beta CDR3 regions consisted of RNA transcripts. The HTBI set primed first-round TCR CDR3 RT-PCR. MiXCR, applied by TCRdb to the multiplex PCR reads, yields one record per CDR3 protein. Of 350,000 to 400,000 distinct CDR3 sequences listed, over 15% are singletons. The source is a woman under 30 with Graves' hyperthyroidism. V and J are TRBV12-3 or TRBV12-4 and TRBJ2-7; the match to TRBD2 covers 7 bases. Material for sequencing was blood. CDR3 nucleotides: TGTGCCAGCAGTTCCCCGGGGGGAAAGGCTACTAACGAGCAGTACTTC. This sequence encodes CASSSPGGKATNEQYF.